A single sample gave rise to the 11 T cell receptor beta chains below, sequenced in a study of blood T cell repertoires in COVID-19. TCRdb keeps only in-frame clones here, not all; method: immunoSEQ multiplex PCR. The repertoire includes more than 300,000 clones, 65% to 90% of them detected once, and about 9.4% sits in the top ten. Sample: PBMCs or T cells enriched from blood (not recorded which). Receptors originate from a woman aged 18-30 years who had recovered from COVID-19.

The CDR3 spells CSASPPGSRIGYTF. DNA of the CDR3: TGCAGTGCTAGTCCCCCAGGGTCGCGTATTGGCTACACCTTC. This chain connects TRBV20-1 to TRBJ1-2, with D possibly TRBD1 on 5 matching bases. The V end was cut by 3 bases, the J end by 7 bases, with 18 bases between. Germline CDR1 reads DFQATT; CDR2 reads SNEGSKA (reference sequence). The CDR3 is made up of 14 amino acids.

Regarding this clone: Its ends do not fully match the called genes, so a read error is possible. The chain employs TRBV2 and TRBJ1-2, with 7 positions matching TRBD1. This CDR3 is built from 15 residues. Per the germline V gene, CDR1 is SNHLY and CDR2 is FYNNEI. The CDR3 DNA sequence: TGTGCCAGCAGGGAAGGACAGGAAGACTTCTATGGCTACACCTTC. Its protein product is CASREGQEDFYGYTF.

The genes are TRBV30 and TRBJ2-7; perhaps TRBD2 as D (5 bases). The CDR3 has 14 residues. Between the trimmed V and J ends, which lost 3 bases and 3 bases, there was a span of 15 bases. CDR1 is GTSNPN and CDR2 is SVGIG in the germline V gene (reference sequence). CDR3 DNA: TGTGCCTGGAGGTCTACAAGAGGACTCTACGAGCAGTACTTC. Encoded protein: CAWRSTRGLYEQYF.

V gene TRBV7-6 combines with J gene TRBJ1-1; D may be TRBD1 (5 bases). V shed 1 base and J shed 1 base, with 7 bases lying between them. The CDR3 covers 14 residues. CDR1 SGHVS and CDR2 FNYEAQ come from the germline V gene. Written as DNA, the CDR3 is TGTGCCAGCAGCTTAGGGGGCCCGAACACTGAAGCTTTCTTT. Protein: CASSLGGPNTEAFF.

The chain links TRBV28 to TRBJ1-5; the D is unclear. The CDR3 runs 12 residues. V dropped 6 bases and J dropped 9 bases, with 12 bases sitting between them. CDR1 MDHEN and CDR2 SYDVKM come from the germline V gene. As DNA, the CDR3 is TGTGCCAGCAGCGTCCCCGGTTGGCCCCAGCATTTT. Translated, it gives CASSVPGWPQHF.

The CDR3 sequence: CASSPRGNQPQHF. DNA for the CDR3: TGTGCCAGCAGCCCGAGGGGGAATCAGCCCCAGCATTTT. This rearrangement joins TRBV7-9 to TRBJ1-5; perhaps TRBD1 as D (6 bases). Germline values: CDR1 SEHNR, CDR2 FQNEAQ (reference sequence). The CDR3 runs 13 residues. The V end was cut by 5 bases, the J end by 4 bases, with 9 bases between.

V gene TRBV7-9 combines with J gene TRBJ1-3; D perhaps matches TRBD1 (6 bases). Trimming stripped 8 bases from V and 0 bases from J, with 17 bases between. Germline V gives CDR1 SEHNR, CDR2 FQNEAQ (reference sequence). The CDR3 covers 16 residues. Here the CDR3 DNA reads TGTGCCAGCGGCACGAGGACAGCCCCCTCTGGAAACACCATATATTTT. Its translation is CASGTRTAPSGNTIYF.

The chain couples TRBV27 to TRBJ1-4; a weak D match, TRBD1 (6 bases). This CDR3 is built from 15 residues. Looked up from germline, CDR1 is MNHEY and CDR2 is SMNVEV (reference sequence). V lost 5 bases, J lost 7 bases, and 17 bases lay in between. CDR3 sequence: CASSPIQGTVEKLFF. The CDR3 DNA reads as TGTGCCAGCAGTCCAATACAGGGTACCGTTGAAAAACTGTTTTTT.

The V call is TRBV7-2, the J call TRBJ2-5, with 11 bases fitting TRBD2. From germline, CDR1 is SGHTA and CDR2 FQGNSA. The CDR3 is made up of 14 amino acids. V lost 5 bases and J lost 12; bases outside the gene matches: 11. The CDR3 region is CASSQLAGGSAEYF. The CDR3 region has the DNA TGTGCCAGCAGCCAGCTAGCGGGGGGCTCAGCTGAGTACTTC.

This chain links TRBV12-3 or TRBV12-4 with TRBJ2-1, with unresolved D. The V gene lost 2 bases and the J gene lost 3 bases, with 5 bases spanning the gap. The length of the CDR3 is 13 residues. The CDR3 DNA follows: TGTGCCAGCAGTTTAAACAGCTACAATGAGCAGTTCTTC. Protein product: CASSLNSYNEQFF.

This sequence joins TRBV5-1 and TRBJ1-2; a weak D match, TRBD1 (6 bases). V gave up 0 bases and J gave up 11 bases, with 11 bases separating them. The CDR3 covers 12 residues. Germline values: CDR1 SGHRS, CDR2 YFSETQ. The DNA of the CDR3 is TGCGCCAGCAGCTTGGGACAGGAGGAATACACCTTC. This sequence encodes CASSLGQEEYTF.